The entry that follows covers one T cell receptor beta chain sequence. Its antigen is currently not known. Base qualities are not recorded, but no much larger clone differs from it by a single base. The library came from RT-PCR. TCRdb lists the instrument as Illumina HiSeq 2500. The public reads were reanalyzed by TCRdb: fastp trimming at Q25, MiXCR alignment, in-frame beta chains only. Each entry merges the rows of one CDR3 protein and shows their most common DNA and genes. Recorded for this sample are about 170,000 distinct CDR3 sequences; 10% to 15% of them occurred a single time. The ten largest clones represent about 29% of the sample. This specimen comes from a study of response to subunit inactivated influenza vaccine listed by TCRdb under 2018. For the study in its entirety: The study used deep quantitative T cell receptor repertoire profiling to track responses to a trivalent subunit inactivated influenza vaccine. Overall results and qualifications from the work: The authors proposed that each seasonal influenza vaccination may bring in only a limited number of new T cells.

A further study also used this sample, focusing on T cells expressing NK-cell markers. As the second study states: 5'RACE template switching, by which a universal primer site and unique molecular identifiers were added, was used to make TCR beta cDNA libraries. In sorted CD3+CD56+NKG2C+, CD3+CD56+NKG2C- and CD3+CD56-NKG2C+ T-cell subsets from several donors, TCR beta-chain repertoires were profiled. Seven of the eight sequenced donors were HCMV-seropositive and one was HCMV-seronegative. To restrict sorting to alphabetaTCR-expressing T cells, an anti-gammadeltaTCR antibody was added in several experiments. In about six donors, the dominant CD3+CD56+NKG2C+ clonotypes were found to rank among the top 10 CD8+ clonotypes and to make up about 1.0-7.5% of CD8+ T cells. Those dominant clonotypes were again the most abundant among CD3+CD56-NKG2C+ cells in several donors, at about 28.3-60.1%. It remained unclear whether the expanded NKG2C-expressing T cell clones were specific for HCMV antigens. The study sequenced eight donors, all healthy volunteers chosen at random: three men and five women. To determine HCMV serostatus, a commercial ELISA kit was used to detect HCMV-specific IgG in serum. Ficoll density gradient centrifugation was used to isolate peripheral blood mononuclear cells from blood. Using Miltenyi isolation kits, CD4+ and CD8+ T cells were isolated from PBMC through magnetic immunoseparation. Synthesis of cDNA was primed from the TCR beta constant segment and was followed by two consecutive PCR amplification steps. The libraries were sequenced on Illumina HiSeq 2000/2500, MiSeq or NextSeq, producing 2 x 150 bp reads. MIGEC handled demultiplexing of the reads and grouping by UMI, while MiTCR was used to assemble and quantify clonotypes. Only TCR cDNA sequences supported by at least two reads were kept to exclude erroneous sequences. The tcR package was used for downstream repertoire analysis, with clonotypes matched between fractions based on CDR3 nucleotide sequence plus V segment. Antigen specificity was annotated against VDJdb with VDJmatch, allowing one amino acid substitution in CDR3.

This TCR came from a man in his fifties or sixties who received an inactivated influenza vaccine. Donor details come from another sample of the same person, matched by shared clones. The sample consisted of CD8+ T cells sorted from PBMCs, taken 11 to 12 days after vaccination.

The sequence in DNA is TGCGCCAGCAGCTTGGCGGCAGGTAGAGAAGCTTTCTTT. It encodes CASSLAAGREAFF. The V and J genes are TRBV5-1 and TRBJ1-1, with the D segment identity uncertain. The CDR3, cysteine through phenylalanine, is 13 amino acids long. The kept DNA is CDR3 alone, 39 bases in frame from the first base. As encoded in the germline V gene, CDR1 is SGHRS while CDR2 is YFSETQ. The V and J ends are trimmed by 0 bases and 8 bases, leaving 11 bases between them.